This entry describes one T cell receptor beta chain. The sample originates from a study of technical replicates of blood from a handful of donors. Assay: immunoSEQ multiplex PCR; the TCRdb copy retains only in-frame clones and omits some. The sample lists about 82,000 clones, under 96% occurring once. The CDR3 sequence is 15 residues long. The trim removed 2 bases at V and 6 bases at J, leaving 7 bases unmatched. CDR1 and CDR2 (germline): SGDLS, YYNGEE. The chain recombines TRBV9 with TRBJ1-2; TRBD1 aligns across 10 bases. Sequencing was done on a sample of T cells isolated from PBMCs. This sequence was found in a human donor in good health. DNA of the CDR3: TGTGCCAGCAGCGTCGAGGGACAGGGGTTCGATGGCTACACCTTC. Translation: CASSVEGQGFDGYTF.